This TCR beta chain derives from a study of shared clonotypes between healthy human individuals. In regard to this clone: Antigen unknown.

Points from the study as a whole: Larger richness was generally estimated for naive than memory subsets. Clonotypes which were not shared had lower generation probabilities than clonotypes that all four donors shared.

This table comes from immunoSEQ multiplex PCR, and its TCRdb copy is limited to in-frame clones, with some not included. The data contain over 2 million clones, under 95% of them singletons. This TCR derives from a man younger than 30 in good health. Some clones in this sample may be carry-over from other donors' samples. The sequenced material came from naive CD4+ T cells from PBMCs. The subset: CD45RA+ positively selected.

This CDR3 reads CASTRATPEAFF. The CDR3 DNA follows: TGTGCCAGCACACGCGCAACCCCTGAAGCTTTCTTT. The chain combines TRBV2 with TRBJ1-1; D is unclear. Germline loops: CDR1 SNHLY, CDR2 FYNNEI. The CDR3 consists of 12 residues. V was clipped by 7 bases and J by 6 bases, with 12 bases between them.